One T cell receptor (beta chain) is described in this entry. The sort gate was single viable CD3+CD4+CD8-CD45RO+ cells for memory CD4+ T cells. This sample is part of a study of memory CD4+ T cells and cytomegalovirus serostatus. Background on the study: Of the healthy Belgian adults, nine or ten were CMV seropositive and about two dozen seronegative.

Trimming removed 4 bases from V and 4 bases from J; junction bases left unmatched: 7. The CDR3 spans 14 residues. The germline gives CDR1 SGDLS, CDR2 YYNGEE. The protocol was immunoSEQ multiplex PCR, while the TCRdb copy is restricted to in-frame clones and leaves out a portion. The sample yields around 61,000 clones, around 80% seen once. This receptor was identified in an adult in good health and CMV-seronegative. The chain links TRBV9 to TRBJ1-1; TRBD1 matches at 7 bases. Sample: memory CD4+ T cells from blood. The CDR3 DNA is TGTGCCAGCAGCACACAACAGGGGAGCACTGAAGCTTTCTTT. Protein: CASSTQQGSTEAFF.